This T cell receptor beta chain was identified during a study of shared clonotypes between healthy human individuals. Study at large: Each donor's CD4 naive and CD4 memory cells filled three plates apiece, CD8 naive two, and CD8 memory one.

Germline loops: CDR1 MNHEY, CDR2 SMNVEV (reference sequence). This CDR3 comprises 15 residues. V lost 2 bases and J 0 bases, leaving 7 bases between the germline ends. The healthy adult donors were HIV-negative and reported no recent acute infections or vaccinations. An even split of each subset's genomic DNA across several immunoSEQ plates was performed. Assay used: immunoSEQ multiplex PCR; TCRdb lists only in-frame clones, some missing. The sample records 2 million to 2.5 million clones, almost 96% being singletons. For this clone: No antigen is known for it.

Study-level findings and limits: Despite large depth, sorted-subset datasets appeared incompletely sequenced.

Source material: naive CD4+ T cells sorted from blood. Subset reported: CD45RA+ positively selected. The V call is TRBV27, the J call TRBJ2-2; D ambiguous. The sequence came from a man aged 18 to 30 in good health. The CDR3 coding sequence is TGTGCCAGCAGTTTAAGCAGCACGAACACCGGGGAGCTGTTTTTT. This translates into CASSLSSTNTGELFF.